Sequencing of this TCR beta chain was carried out in a study of blood T cell repertoires in COVID-19. Study-wide context: Acute-phase and convalescent COVID-19 samples originated in the United States, Italy and Spain.

The CDR3 contains 12 residues. Per germline, CDR1 LNHDA and CDR2 SQIVND (reference sequence). The ends were cut back, 6 bases at V and 5 bases at J, with 10 bases in the middle. Seattle cases were enrolled at active infection and followed longitudinally. In the original workflow: Counts of nucleated cells, estimated from reference gene primer amplification, were obtained. The method was immunoSEQ multiplex PCR; TCRdb's version includes in-frame clones alone and lacks a portion of them. The V and J calls and clone size come from that table; D and trimming were worked out from the DNA. The sample contains more than 200,000 clones, around 90% of which appear only once.

The genes are TRBV19 and TRBJ2-5, with D maybe TRBD2 (5 bases). Material: peripheral blood. This sequence originates from a woman aged 55 to 70 with COVID-19, enrolled during active disease. CDR3 residues: CASRERGETQYF. CDR3 bases: TGTGCCAGTAGGGAGCGAGGGGAGACCCAGTACTTC.